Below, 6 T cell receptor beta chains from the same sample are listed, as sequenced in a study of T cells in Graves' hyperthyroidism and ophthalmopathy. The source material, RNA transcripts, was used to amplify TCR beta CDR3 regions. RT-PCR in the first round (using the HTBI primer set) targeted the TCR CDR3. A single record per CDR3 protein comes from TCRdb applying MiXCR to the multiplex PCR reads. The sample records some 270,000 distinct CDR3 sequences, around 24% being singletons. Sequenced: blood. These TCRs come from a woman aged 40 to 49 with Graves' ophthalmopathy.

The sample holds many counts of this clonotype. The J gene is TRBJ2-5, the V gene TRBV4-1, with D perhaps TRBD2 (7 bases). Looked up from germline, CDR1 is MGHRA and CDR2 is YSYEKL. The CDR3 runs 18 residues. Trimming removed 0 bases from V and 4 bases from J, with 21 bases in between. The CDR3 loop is CASSQETGGPGTRETQYF. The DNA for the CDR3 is TGCGCCAGCAGCCAAGAGACGGGGGGCCCTGGCACCCGAGAGACCCAGTACTTC.

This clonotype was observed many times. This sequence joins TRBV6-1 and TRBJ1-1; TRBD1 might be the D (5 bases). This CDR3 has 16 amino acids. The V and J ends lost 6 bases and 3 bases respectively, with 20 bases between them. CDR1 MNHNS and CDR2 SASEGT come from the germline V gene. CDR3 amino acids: CASSSLFTLGDTEAFF. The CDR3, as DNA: TGTGCCAGCAGCTCGCTGTTTACCTTAGGGGACACTGAAGCTTTCTTT.

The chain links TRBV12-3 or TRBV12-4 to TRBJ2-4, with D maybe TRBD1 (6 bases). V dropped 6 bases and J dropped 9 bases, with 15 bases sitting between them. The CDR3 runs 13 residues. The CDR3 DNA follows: TGTGCCAGCAGCCTGACAGGAGTTGGCATTCAGTACTTC. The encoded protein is CASSLTGVGIQYF.

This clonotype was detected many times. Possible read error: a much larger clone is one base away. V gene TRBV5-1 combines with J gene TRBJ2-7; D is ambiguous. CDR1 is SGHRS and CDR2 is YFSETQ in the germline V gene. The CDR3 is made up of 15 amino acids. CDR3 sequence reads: CASRLRLSSPHEQYF. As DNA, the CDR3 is TGCGCCAGCCGCTTACGCCTCAGCTCCCCCCACGAGCAGTACTTC. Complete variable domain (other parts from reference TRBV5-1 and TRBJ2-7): KAGVTQTPRYLIKTRGQQVTLSCSPISGHRSVSWYQQTPGQGLQFLFEYFSETQRNKGNFPGRFSGRQFSNSRSEMNVSTLELGDSALYLCASRLRLSSPHEQYFGPGTRLTVT.

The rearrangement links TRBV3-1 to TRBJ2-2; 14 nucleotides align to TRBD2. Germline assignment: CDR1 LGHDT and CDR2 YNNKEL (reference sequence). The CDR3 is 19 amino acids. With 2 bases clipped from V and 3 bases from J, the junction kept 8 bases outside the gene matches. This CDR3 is CASSQWTGTSGSHTGELFF. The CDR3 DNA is TGTGCCAGCAGCCAATGGACAGGGACTAGCGGGAGTCACACCGGGGAGCTGTTTTTT.

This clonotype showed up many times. The CDR3 DNA is TGTGCCACCGGGACTTGGGAGGACACTGAAGCTTTCTTT. The encoded protein is CATGTWEDTEAFF. V is TRBV19 and J is TRBJ1-1, with D perhaps matching TRBD1 (5 bases). V was shortened by 10 bases and J by 3 bases, with 15 bases between the two germline ends. The germline V gene has CDR1 LNHDA and CDR2 SQIVND (reference sequence). This CDR3 is 13 amino acids long.